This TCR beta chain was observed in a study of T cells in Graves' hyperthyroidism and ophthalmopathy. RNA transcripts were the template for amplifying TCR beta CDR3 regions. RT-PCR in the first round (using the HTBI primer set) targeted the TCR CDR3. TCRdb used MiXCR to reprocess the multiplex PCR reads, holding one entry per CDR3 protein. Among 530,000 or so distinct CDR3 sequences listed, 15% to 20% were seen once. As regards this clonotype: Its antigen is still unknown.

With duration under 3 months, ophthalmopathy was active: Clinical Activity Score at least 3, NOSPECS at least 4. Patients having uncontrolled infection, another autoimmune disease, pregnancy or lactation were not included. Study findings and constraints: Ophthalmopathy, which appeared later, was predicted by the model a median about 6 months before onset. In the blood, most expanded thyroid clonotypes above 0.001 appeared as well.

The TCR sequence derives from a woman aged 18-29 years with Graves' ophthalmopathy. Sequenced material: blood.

The CDR3 DNA is TGTGCCTGGAACAGGGGGCTTAACTATGGCTACACCTTC. Translation gives CAWNRGLNYGYTF. The chain combines TRBV30 with TRBJ1-2; TRBD1 matches at 9 bases. The length of the CDR3 is 13 residues. In germline, CDR1 is GTSNPN, CDR2 SVGIG (reference sequence). Germline trimming cut 4 bases from V and 1 base from J; bases unmatched to any gene: 1. The full variable domain, rest sourced from reference TRBV30 and TRBJ1-2, is SQTIHQWPATLVQPVGSPLSLECTVEGTSNPNLYWYRQAAGRGLQLLFYSVGIGQISSEVPQNLSASRPQDRQFILSSKKLLLSDSGFYLCAWNRGLNYGYTFGSGTRLTVV.